Presented here are 25 T cell receptor beta chains from one specimen sequenced in a study of cytomegalovirus exposure and HLA in healthy donors. The PCR employed 60 Vbeta primers together with 13 Jbeta primers. This table comes from immunoSEQ multiplex PCR, and its TCRdb copy is limited to in-frame clones, with some not included. The sample includes fewer than 150,000 clones, approximately 76% of them seen just once. Sequencing was performed on PBMCs. These receptors were taken from a man aged 55-75 years in good health and CMV-seropositive.

The gene calls are TRBV2 and TRBJ1-5; TRBD1 matches at 8 bases. V shed 8 bases, J shed 6 bases, and the junction held 12 bases outside the gene matches. The CDR3 has 15 amino acids. CDR1 and CDR2 (germline): SNHLY, FYNNEI. The CDR3 loop reads CASAPNRGESQPQHF. Written as DNA, the CDR3 is TGTGCCAGCGCACCGAACAGGGGGGAGAGTCAGCCCCAGCATTTT.

This clone was found once. The chain carries TRBV5-1 and TRBJ2-7; 8 bases fit TRBD2. CDR1 is SGHRS, CDR2 YFSETQ, per germline. Trimming cost V 4 bases and J 0 bases; bases outside gene matches: 6. The CDR3 is 15 residues long. The CDR3: CASSRTSGSSYEQYF. The CDR3 region has the DNA TGCGCCAGCAGCAGAACTAGCGGATCCTCCTACGAGCAGTACTTC.

The gene calls are TRBV18 and TRBJ1-1; TRBD1 matches at 11 bases. The V and J ends lost 3 bases and 0 bases, in that order; junction bases with no gene match: 6. Germline V gene sequence: CDR1 KGHSH, CDR2 LQKENI. The CDR3 contains 17 residues. Written as DNA, the CDR3 is TGTGCCAGCTCACCTCTAGGACAGGGGGCAATGAACACTGAAGCTTTCTTT. It specifies CASSPLGQGAMNTEAFF.

About this clone: The junction differs from germline at one of its ends, possibly a read error. The chain uses TRBV7-9 and TRBJ2-2; TRBD1 aligns across 11 bases. CDR1 and CDR2 from the germline V gene are SEHNR and FQNEAQ (reference sequence). This CDR3 is built from 13 residues. The CDR3 here is CASSLAGTGGLFF. The DNA for the CDR3 is TGTGCCAGCAGCTTAGCAGGGACAGGGGGGCTGTTTTTT.

The genes are TRBV5-4 and TRBJ2-1; D call uncertain. This CDR3 comprises 13 residues. Trimming stripped 0 bases from V and 10 bases from J, with 11 bases between. Germline V gene data show CDR1 as SGHNT and CDR2 as YYREEE (reference sequence). CDR3 coding DNA: TGTGCCAGCAGCTTGGACCAGCTAGGCGAGCAGTTCTTC. It codes for CASSLDQLGEQFF.

CDR3 coding DNA: TGTGCCAGCAGCCGGGACAGGGGAGGGGATGGCTACACCTTC. Protein product: CASSRDRGGDGYTF. V and J are TRBV11-3 and TRBJ1-2; 10 nucleotides agree with TRBD1. The CDR3 contains 14 residues. Germline-derived CDR1 and CDR2 are SGHNT and YENEEA. V was clipped by 5 bases and J by 6 bases; unmatched bases: 6. The full variable domain, its missing parts supplied by reference TRBV11-3 and TRBJ1-2, is EAGVVQSPRYKIIEKKQPVAFWCNPISGHNTLYWYLQNLGQGPELLIRYENEEAVDDSQLPKDRFSAERLKGVDSTLKIQPAELGDSAVYLCASSRDRGGDGYTFGSGTRLTVV.

This rearrangement joins TRBV5-6 to TRBJ2-3; 8 bases agree with TRBD2. CDR3 size: 15 residues. The germline V gene encodes CDR1 SGHDT and CDR2 YYEEEE. With 1 base clipped from V and 1 base from J, the junction kept 2 bases outside the gene matches. CDR3: CASSLTGGRTDTQYF. Here the CDR3 DNA reads TGTGCCAGCAGCTTGACGGGGGGGCGCACAGATACGCAGTATTTT.

This chain links TRBV9 with TRBJ2-7; D gene unclear. The CDR3 has 14 amino acids. The V and J ends lost 7 bases and 3 bases respectively, with 17 bases between them. The germline V gene has CDR1 SGDLS and CDR2 YYNGEE. DNA of the CDR3: TGTGCCAGCTCGCCAGCAGAGCACTACTACGAGCAGTACTTC. As protein: CASSPAEHYYEQYF.

The chain carries TRBV11-1 and TRBJ2-1, with 10 bases aligning to TRBD2. CDR3 size: 17 residues. The ends lost 3 bases at V and 7 bases at J; junction bases unmatched: 12. The germline CDR1 and CDR2 sequences are SGHAT and FQDESV (reference sequence). CDR3 nucleotides: TGTGCCAGCAGCTTCGGCGCGTGGAGCGGGGGGGTTAATGAGCAGTTCTTC. It codes for CASSFGAWSGGVNEQFF.

The CDR3 loop reads CASSPRTFEAYGYTF. The CDR3 coding sequence is TGTGCCAGCAGCCCGAGGACTTTCGAGGCCTATGGCTACACCTTC. J is TRBJ1-2 and V is TRBV7-2; the D is unclear. This CDR3 comprises 15 residues. The germline V gene encodes CDR1 SGHTA and CDR2 FQGNSA. Trimming pared 5 bases from V and 4 bases from J, leaving 17 bases between. The variable domain in full, completed from reference TRBV7-2 and TRBJ1-2, reads GAGVSQSPSNKVTEKGKDVELRCDPISGHTALYWYRQSLGQGLEFLIYFQGNSAPDKSGLPSDRFSAERTGGSVSTLTIQRTQQEDSAVYLCASSPRTFEAYGYTFGSGTRLTVV.

V usage is TRBV9 and J usage is TRBJ2-7; no definite D call. V gave up 0 bases and J gave up 4 bases, with 14 bases separating them. Germline loops: CDR1 SGDLS, CDR2 YYNGEE. The CDR3 is 15 residues long. CDR3 nucleotides: TGTGCCAGCAGCGTAGGCGTCGAACCAACTTACGAGCAGTACTTC. Its protein is CASSVGVEPTYEQYF.

This clone was seen only a few times. The V and J genes are TRBV2 and TRBJ2-1; 13 bases agree with TRBD2. Germline V gene data show CDR1 as SNHLY and CDR2 as FYNNEI. Germline trimming cut 6 bases from V and 7 bases from J; bases unmatched to any gene: 3. CDR3 length: 14 residues. DNA for the CDR3: TGTGCCAGCAGGAGGGGACTAGCGGGAAATGAGCAGTTCTTC. Translated: CASRRGLAGNEQFF.

This clone was detected only a few times. CDR3 DNA sequence: TGCGCCAGCAGCTTGGCACAGGGGGTAAGCGAGCAGTACTTC. This encodes CASSLAQGVSEQYF. This chain links TRBV5-1 with TRBJ2-7; 8 bases agree with TRBD1. Trimming took 0 bases from V and 6 from J; bases not matched to a gene: 5. From germline, CDR1 is SGHRS and CDR2 YFSETQ. This CDR3 is built from 14 residues.

This chain connects TRBV13 to TRBJ2-2; 7 bases fit TRBD2. The CDR3 consists of 14 residues. Germline V gene lookup returns CDR1 PRHDT and CDR2 FYEKMQ (reference sequence). J gave up 1 base and V 6 bases, and 2 bases lay outside the gene matches. CDR3 in DNA: TGTGCCAGCAGAGAGCGGGAGAACACCGGGGAGCTGTTTTTT. Protein: CASRERENTGELFF.

V usage is TRBV6-6 and J usage is TRBJ1-1; D possibly corresponds to TRBD1 (5 bases). Trimming removed 6 bases from V and 8 bases from J, with 16 bases in between. Germline V gene data show CDR1 as MNHNY and CDR2 as SVGAGI (reference sequence). The CDR3 covers 13 residues. CDR3 sequence: CASRPPGEGEAFF. The CDR3 nucleotides read TGTGCCAGCAGGCCCCCGGGGGAAGGAGAAGCTTTCTTT.

The V gene is TRBV2, the J gene TRBJ2-7; D is perhaps TRBD1 (6 bases). Trimming shortened V by 6 bases and J by 3 bases, and 12 bases separated the two germline ends. From germline, CDR1 is SNHLY and CDR2 FYNNEI. This CDR3 region has 13 residues. This CDR3 is CASRQGIGYEQYF. DNA of the CDR3: TGTGCCAGCAGACAGGGAATCGGCTACGAGCAGTACTTC.

The V call is TRBV2, the J call TRBJ2-7; tentatively, D is TRBD2 (6 bases). This CDR3 has 11 amino acids. Trimming took 6 bases from V and 3 from J, leaving 6 bases between them. Germline CDR1 SNHLY, CDR2 FYNNEI. The CDR3 protein is CASSGGYEQYF. CDR3 bases: TGTGCCAGCAGCGGGGGCTACGAGCAGTACTTC.

This clone was detected only once. The rearrangement uses TRBV5-1 and TRBJ2-2; TRBD1 matches 7 bases. V was clipped by 4 bases and J by 4 bases; unmatched bases: 7. Germline V gene data show CDR1 as SGHRS and CDR2 as YFSETQ. This CDR3 contains 15 residues. The CDR3 protein is CASSGETGFTGELFF. As DNA, the CDR3 is TGCGCCAGCAGCGGGGAGACAGGGTTCACCGGGGAGCTGTTTTTT.

The chain carries TRBV11-2 and TRBJ2-5, with 9 bases aligning to TRBD2. Trimming at V came to 1 base and at J to 5 bases, leaving 11 bases not matched to a gene. CDR1 is SGHAT and CDR2 is FQNNGV in the germline V gene. This CDR3 is built from 17 residues. The CDR3 loop reads CASSLVAGGPSTETQYF. The CDR3 nucleotides read TGTGCCAGCAGCTTAGTTGCGGGAGGGCCCTCTACGGAGACCCAGTACTTC.

This sequence joins TRBV7-2 and TRBJ2-2; unclear D gene. Germline CDR1 SGHTA, CDR2 FQGNSA. Between the trimmed V and J ends, which lost 3 bases and 5 bases, there was a span of 7 bases. The CDR3 loop spans 13 amino acids. CDR3 bases: TGTGCCAGCAGCTTCGGGTTAACCGGGGAGCTGTTTTTT. Its protein product is CASSFGLTGELFF.

The V call is TRBV28, the J call TRBJ2-5, with 9 bases identical to TRBD2. TRBJ2-7 matches the DNA end more closely, so the J call is doubtful. Germline-derived CDR1 and CDR2 are MDHEN and SYDVKM. The CDR3 is 17 amino acids. The CDR3 DNA sequence: TGTGCCAGCAGTTTACTCCGGGCGGGAGGGGCCTCCTACGAGCAGTACTTC. It codes for CASSLLRAGGASYEQYF.

V usage is TRBV6-6 and J usage is TRBJ2-7, with 10 bases fitting TRBD1. This CDR3 is built from 16 residues. Germline trimming cut 2 bases from V and 6 bases from J; bases unmatched to any gene: 10. Germline CDR1 is MNHNY and CDR2 is SVGAGI (reference sequence). CDR3 DNA sequence: TGTGCCAGCAGTTACCAAGGACAGGGGGGCCGGGGCGAGCAGTACTTC. Protein: CASSYQGQGGRGEQYF.

The genes are TRBV5-1 and TRBJ1-4, with a weak D call TRBD1 (5 bases). Trimming shortened V by 1 base and J by 7 bases, and 17 bases separated the two germline ends. Germline lookup yields CDR1 SGHRS and CDR2 YFSETQ. This CDR3 has 16 amino acids. CDR3 residues: CASSLTRGWRGEKLFF. As DNA, the CDR3 is TGCGCCAGCAGCTTGACTCGTGGGTGGAGGGGTGAAAAACTGTTTTTT.

This clone was counted only a few times. CDR3 DNA sequence: TGTGCCAGCAGCCCTACTGGGGCCAACGTCCTGACTTTC. This gives the protein CASSPTGANVLTF. The gene calls are TRBV7-3 and TRBJ2-6; D unclear. Trimming pared 5 bases from V and 2 bases from J, leaving 4 bases between. Per germline, CDR1 SGHTA and CDR2 FQGTGA. This CDR3 is 13 amino acids long.

The rearrangement joins TRBV29-1 to TRBJ1-2; 7 bases align to TRBD1. Germline loops: CDR1 SQVTM, CDR2 ANQGSEA. The CDR3 is 13 amino acids. After removal of 6 bases from V and 8 bases from J, the junction contained 12 bases not matched to a gene. The CDR3 reads CSVDAGGYGGYTF. In DNA, the CDR3 is TGCAGCGTGGACGCAGGGGGGTATGGGGGCTACACCTTC.